Each of the 18 T cell receptor beta chains below was sequenced from the same sample in a study. The repertoire was sequenced with immunoSEQ multiplex PCR; TCRdb's copy has only in-frame clones and lacks some. Of around 49,000 clones in the sample, 85% to 95% were seen once. The sequenced sample consisted of PBMCs. These receptors came from a man aged 35 to 55 with rheumatoid arthritis.

V usage is TRBV3-1 (or the pseudogene TRBV3-2) and J usage is TRBJ2-2, with D unresolved. V shed 3 bases and J shed 4 bases, with 12 bases lying between them. CDR1 is LGHDT and CDR2 is YNNKEL in the germline V gene (reference sequence). The CDR3 extends over 15 amino acids. The CDR3 sequence: CASSHAEVGTGELFF. In nucleotides, the CDR3 is TGTGCCAGCAGCCATGCTGAAGTGGGCACCGGGGAGCTGTTTTTT.

The chain joins TRBV5-5 to TRBJ2-1, with TRBD1 identical over 7 bases. After removal of 3 bases from V and 7 bases from J, the junction contained 10 bases not matched to a gene. CDR1 and CDR2 (germline): SGHKS, YYEKEE (reference sequence). This CDR3 contains 15 residues. The CDR3 spells CASSSYPDRANEQFF. In nucleotides, the CDR3 is TGTGCCAGCAGCTCCTACCCCGACAGGGCAAATGAGCAGTTCTTC.

V is TRBV14 and J is TRBJ1-1; 8 nucleotides line up with TRBD1. CDR1 is SGHDN and CDR2 is FVKESK in the germline V gene. This CDR3 contains 18 residues. V trimming: 1 base; J trimming: 0 bases; junction bases outside the gene matches: 10. In nucleotides, the CDR3 is TGTGCCAGCAGCCAAGTGTACAGGGGGTCCACAATGAACACTGAAGCTTTCTTT. It translates to CASSQVYRGSTMNTEAFF.

The chain has TRBV14 and TRBJ1-2, with a possible D match to TRBD1 (6 bases). This CDR3 comprises 15 residues. CDR1 is SGHDN, CDR2 FVKESK, per germline. V was clipped by 2 bases and J by 8 bases, with 18 bases between them. Here the CDR3 reads CASSQPNRALYGYTF. The CDR3 DNA reads TGTGCCAGCAGCCAACCCAACAGGGCCCTCTACGGCTACACCTTC.

This chain uses TRBV6-2 or TRBV6-3 with TRBJ2-3, with unresolved D. CDR3 length: 13 amino acids. The V gene's germline CDR1 is MNHEY and CDR2 SVGEGT. V was clipped by 2 bases and J by 3 bases, with 6 bases between them. The DNA of the CDR3 is TGTGCCAGCAGTTACGGCTCTACAGATACGCAGTATTTT. It specifies CASSYGSTDTQYF.

This chain connects TRBV28 to TRBJ2-3; 9 bases fit TRBD1. CDR3 length: 14 residues. Germline values: CDR1 MDHEN, CDR2 SYDVKM. Trimming cost V 6 bases and J 2 bases; bases outside gene matches: 3. The CDR3 nucleotides read TGTGCCAGCAGGACAGGGGGAATCACAGATACGCAGTATTTT. Residues: CASRTGGITDTQYF.

The genes are TRBV5-1 and TRBJ2-7; D is unresolved. V shed 3 bases and J shed 0 bases, with 13 bases lying between them. The CDR3 is 15 amino acids. Germline CDR1 and CDR2: SGHRS and YFSETQ. CDR3 in amino acids: CASSYGDVVSYEQYF. The CDR3 DNA reads as TGCGCCAGCAGCTATGGTGACGTTGTCTCCTACGAGCAGTACTTC. Looking up the rest from reference TRBV5-1 and TRBJ2-7 gives the full variable domain: KAGVTQTPRYLIKTRGQQVTLSCSPISGHRSVSWYQQTPGQGLQFLFEYFSETQRNKGNFPGRFSGRQFSNSRSEMNVSTLELGDSALYLCASSYGDVVSYEQYFGPGTRLTVT.

V usage is TRBV7-2 and J usage is TRBJ2-7; 7 positions match TRBD2. The V and J ends lost 1 base and 1 base, in that order; junction bases with no gene match: 4. CDR1 is SGHTA, CDR2 FQGNSA, per germline. The CDR3 runs to 15 residues. The DNA of the CDR3 is TGTGCCAGCAGCTTAGGGGTGCGGGGGTCCTACGAGCAGTACTTC. Translating gives CASSLGVRGSYEQYF.

This chain joins TRBV7-2 and TRBJ2-1, with TRBD2 matching over 9 bases. Trimming at V came to 0 bases and at J to 1 base, leaving 10 bases not matched to a gene. The germline V gene has CDR1 SGHTA and CDR2 FQGNSA. CDR3 length: 19 amino acids. CDR3 region: CASSLAVAGRGGSYNEQFF. The CDR3 DNA follows: TGTGCCAGCAGCTTAGCGGTCGCAGGGCGGGGGGGATCCTACAATGAGCAGTTCTTC.

This clone was seen once. This chain joins TRBV27 and TRBJ2-7; 8 nucleotides match TRBD2. Germline assignment: CDR1 MNHEY and CDR2 SMNVEV (reference sequence). Trimming cost V 4 bases and J 2 bases; bases outside gene matches: 10. The CDR3 has 16 amino acids. DNA for the CDR3: TGTGCCAGCAGTTCTAACACGGGAGGGCCCCCCTACGAGCAGTACTTC. The encoded protein is CASSSNTGGPPYEQYF.

The J gene is TRBJ2-7, the V gene TRBV27, with D perhaps TRBD1 (6 bases). The V end lost 1 base, the J end lost 4 bases, and 11 bases lay between the germline ends. The CDR3 is 14 residues long. Germline CDR1 and CDR2: MNHEY and SMNVEV (reference sequence). Here the CDR3 reads CASSLFPGQYEQYF. The CDR3 DNA sequence: TGTGCCAGCAGTTTATTCCCTGGACAGTACGAGCAGTACTTC.

The rearrangement joins TRBV25-1 to TRBJ1-5; no reliable D call. Germline-derived CDR1 and CDR2 are MGHDK and SYGVNS. The V end lost 6 bases, the J end lost 1 base, and 4 bases lay between the germline ends. The CDR3 has 12 residues. CDR3: CASSASNQPQHF. As DNA, the CDR3 is TGTGCCAGCAGCGCGAGCAATCAGCCCCAGCATTTT.

V usage is TRBV5-8 and J usage is TRBJ2-7; tentative D call: TRBD1 (7 bases). The ends were cut back, 0 bases at V and 8 bases at J, with 18 bases in the middle. In germline, CDR1 is SGHTS, CDR2 YDEGEE. This CDR3 has 15 residues. Written as DNA, the CDR3 is TGTGCCAGCAGCTTGGGTGGGGGGCACAGGGGCAAGCAGTACTTC. Encoded protein: CASSLGGGHRGKQYF. The entire variable domain, with the rest obtained from reference TRBV5-8 and TRBJ2-7, is as follows: EAGVTQSPTHLIKTRGQQATLRCSPISGHTSVYWYQQALGLGLQFLLWYDEGEERNRGNFPPRFSGRQFPNYSSELNVNALELEDSALYLCASSLGGGHRGKQYFGPGTRLTVT.

V usage is TRBV7-2 and J usage is TRBJ1-1, with TRBD1 as a possible D gene (5 bases). CDR1 and CDR2 (germline): SGHTA, FQGNSA. CDR3 size: 16 residues. V was trimmed by 4 bases and J by 2 bases, leaving 17 bases between them. CDR3 region: CASSYEGSRLNTEAFF. The CDR3 nucleotides read TGTGCCAGCAGCTACGAGGGGTCCAGGTTAAACACTGAAGCTTTCTTT.

The chain joins TRBV6-2 or TRBV6-3 to TRBJ2-1, with 8 nucleotides matching TRBD2. Trimming took 4 bases from V and 1 from J; bases not matched to a gene: 6. CDR1 MNHEY and CDR2 SVGEGT come from the germline V gene. The CDR3 extends over 16 amino acids. The CDR3 is CASSSPGRGSYNEQFF. CDR3 coding DNA: TGTGCCAGCAGTTCACCCGGGAGGGGATCCTACAATGAGCAGTTCTTC.

The chain recombines TRBV28 with TRBJ2-5, with 11 nucleotides matching TRBD2. This CDR3 spans 17 amino acids. Per germline, CDR1 MDHEN and CDR2 SYDVKM. J gave up 1 base and V 1 base, and 5 bases lay outside the gene matches. CDR3 nucleotides: TGTGCCAGCAGTTTATCGGGACTAGCGGCATTCCAAGAGACCCAGTACTTC. Translating it yields CASSLSGLAAFQETQYF.

The chain uses TRBV18 and TRBJ1-6; TRBD1 might be the D (5 bases). CDR1 is KGHSH, CDR2 LQKENI, per germline. The V and J ends lost 3 bases and 8 bases respectively, with 8 bases between them. The CDR3 sequence is 13 residues long. For the CDR3, the DNA is TGTGCCAGCTCACCGCAGGGTTATTCACCCCTCCACTTT. Amino acids: CASSPQGYSPLHF.

The chain combines TRBV5-8 with TRBJ2-7; TRBD2 aligns across 10 bases. From germline, CDR1 is SGHTS and CDR2 YDEGEE. The CDR3 consists of 15 residues. Trimming removed 4 bases from V and 4 bases from J; junction bases left unmatched: 8. The CDR3 DNA sequence: TGTGCCAGCAGCGCCGGACTAGCGGACCTATACGAGCAGTACTTC. Its translation is CASSAGLADLYEQYF.